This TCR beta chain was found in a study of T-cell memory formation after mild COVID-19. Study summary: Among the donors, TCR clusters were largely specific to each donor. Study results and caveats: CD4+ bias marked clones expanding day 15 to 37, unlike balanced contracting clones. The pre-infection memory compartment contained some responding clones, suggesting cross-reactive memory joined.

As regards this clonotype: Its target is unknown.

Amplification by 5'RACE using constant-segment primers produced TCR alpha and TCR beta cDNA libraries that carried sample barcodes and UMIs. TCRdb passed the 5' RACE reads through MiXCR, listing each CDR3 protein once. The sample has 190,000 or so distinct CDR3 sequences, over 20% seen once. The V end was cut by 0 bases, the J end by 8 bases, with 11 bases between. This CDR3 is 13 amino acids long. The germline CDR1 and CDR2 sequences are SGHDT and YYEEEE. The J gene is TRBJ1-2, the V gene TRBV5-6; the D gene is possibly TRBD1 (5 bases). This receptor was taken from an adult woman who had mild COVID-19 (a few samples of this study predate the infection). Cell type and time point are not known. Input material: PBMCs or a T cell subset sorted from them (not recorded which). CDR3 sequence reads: CASSLETERGYTF. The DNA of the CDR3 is TGTGCCAGCAGCTTGGAGACAGAAAGAGGCTACACCTTC.